The 7 T cell receptor beta chains in this list originate from one sample, sequenced in a study of cytomegalovirus exposure and HLA in healthy donors. With 60 Vbeta and 13 Jbeta primers, the PCR was carried out. Data came from immunoSEQ multiplex PCR; TCRdb stores just in-frame clones and leaves some out. Among about 160,000 clones listed, roughly 82% were seen once. Sequencing was performed on PBMCs. The receptors stem from a man aged 50 or older in good health and CMV-seropositive.

The chain links TRBV19 to TRBJ2-7, with 7 bases fitting TRBD2. There are 14 residues in the CDR3. CDR1 and CDR2 from the germline V gene are LNHDA and SQIVND (reference sequence). Trimming at V came to 5 bases and at J to 2 bases, leaving 6 bases not matched to a gene. The CDR3 sequence: CASSPTRGTYEQYF. CDR3 DNA: TGTGCCAGTAGTCCGACGCGGGGGACCTACGAGCAGTACTTC.

The chain has TRBV7-2 and TRBJ1-5; 9 bases agree with TRBD1. CDR3 length equals 14 residues. Trimming cost V 7 bases and J 5 bases; bases outside gene matches: 6. Germline CDR1 and CDR2: SGHTA and FQGNSA. CDR3 DNA sequence: TGTGCCAGCACCCCGGACAGGGGAGATCAGCCCCAGCATTTT. This sequence encodes CASTPDRGDQPQHF.

This clone was detected once. The V and J genes are TRBV30 and TRBJ1-4; D is unresolved. V shed 0 bases and J shed 7 bases, with 6 bases lying between them. There are 12 residues in the CDR3. Per germline, CDR1 GTSNPN and CDR2 SVGIG (reference sequence). The CDR3 here is CAWSVNGEKLFF. CDR3 bases: TGTGCCTGGAGTGTGAACGGTGAAAAACTGTTTTTT.

V is TRBV6-5 and J is TRBJ1-1; D is unresolved. V lost 0 bases, J lost 5 bases, and 16 bases lay in between. The CDR3 totals 16 residues. CDR1 and CDR2 from the germline V gene are MNHEY and SVGAGI. CDR3 loop: CASSYSYSALSTEAFF. The DNA of the CDR3 is TGTGCCAGCAGTTACTCGTATAGCGCCCTGAGTACTGAAGCTTTCTTT.

V usage is TRBV6-5 and J usage is TRBJ2-7, with D maybe TRBD2 (5 bases). Between the trimmed V and J ends, which lost 2 bases and 6 bases, there was a span of 8 bases. This CDR3 is built from 12 residues. From germline, CDR1 is MNHEY and CDR2 SVGAGI. The CDR3 bases are TGTGCCAGCAGTTACCTTCGGGGCGAGCAGTACTTC. Its protein is CASSYLRGEQYF.

A remark on this clone: At one end the junction does not follow the germline gene, possibly because of a read error. The genes are TRBV5-8 and TRBJ1-4, with a weak D call TRBD1 (6 bases). The germline V gene has CDR1 SGHTS and CDR2 YDEGEE. The CDR3 covers 15 residues. CDR3 coding DNA: TGTGCCAGCAGTTTGGGACATAGAACTAATGAAAAACTGTTTTTT. The encoded protein is CASSLGHRTNEKLFF.

The rearrangement uses TRBV14 and TRBJ2-3; D uncertain. CDR3 length: 13 amino acids. Trimming shortened V by 6 bases and J by 6 bases, and 13 bases separated the two germline ends. Germline V gives CDR1 SGHDN, CDR2 FVKESK. In DNA, the CDR3 is TGTGCCAGCAGGCCTCGAGGATGGGATACGCAGTATTTT. Protein: CASRPRGWDTQYF.